These T cell receptor beta chains were read from a single sample in a study of T cell changes during pregnancy in multiple sclerosis. Repertoires were generated with immunoSEQ multiplex PCR, while TCRdb's copy carries only in-frame clones and drops some. The data show just under 35,000 clones, more than 75% seen once. The sequencing here drew on peripheral blood, taken in the second trimester of pregnancy. All receptors come from a female donor in good health, enrolled as a control in a pregnancy study. The CDR3 runs from the conserved cysteine through the conserved F or W. Fields, in order: V gene, clone size, J gene, D gene, CDR3 DNA, CDR3 protein. The D gene is left open where the match is weak. Not all rows give a size; the values are once, few, many and, for expanded clones, a class.

>TRBV7-2|.|TRBJ2-4|TRBD1
TGTGCCAGCAGCTTACCAGGGGGCGAGGGTTGGGCCAAAAACATTCAGTACTTC
CASSLPGGEGWAKNIQYF
>TRBV20-1|.|TRBJ2-5|TRBD2
TGCAGTGGGGGGGGAGAGACCCAGTACTTC
CSGGGETQYF
>TRBV7-9|.|TRBJ2-3|.
TGTGCCAGCAGCTTAAGACAGAGCGCAGATACGCAGTATTTT
CASSLRQSADTQYF
>TRBV7-2|.|TRBJ1-4|TRBD1
TGTGCCAGCAGCTTGGCAGACAGGGGGGATGAAAAACTGTTTTTT
CASSLADRGDEKLFF
>TRBV13|.|TRBJ1-3|TRBD1
TGTGCCAGCAGCCCGGAGACAGGGGGCCTCTCTGGAAACACCATATATTTT
CASSPETGGLSGNTIYF
>TRBV4-1|.|TRBJ2-7|TRBD2
TGCGCCAGCAGCCACCTAGGGACTAGCGGGGGATACGAGCAGTACTTC
CASSHLGTSGGYEQYF
>TRBV7-3|.|TRBJ2-1|TRBD2
TGTGCCAGCAGCTTAACCCGGGGGGGCCGTCTGGACAATGAGCAGTTCTTC
CASSLTRGGRLDNEQFF
>TRBV11-1|.|TRBJ2-5|TRBD1
TGTGCCAGCAGCTTCGACGATCGGACAGGGTATGAGACCCAGTACTTC
CASSFDDRTGYETQYF
>TRBV30|.|TRBJ1-2|TRBD1
TGTGCCTGGAGTGTGGACAGGGGCGAAAACTATGGCTACACCTTC
CAWSVDRGENYGYTF
>TRBV6-1|.|TRBJ1-1|.
TGTGCCGCGCGGGGTCTAGGAGATGACACTGAAGCTTTCTTT
CAARGLGDDTEAFF
>TRBV30|.|TRBJ2-5|TRBD1
TGTGCCTGGAGTGTAATCACAGGGGGCGTTGAGACCCAGTACTTC
CAWSVITGGVETQYF
>TRBV18|once|TRBJ2-5|.
TGTGCCAGCTCACCACCGAGGCGGAACCAAGAGACCCAGTACTTC
CASSPPRRNQETQYF
>TRBV6-1|medium-sized|TRBJ2-7|.
TGTGCCAGCAGTGAGAAGGTGGGAGGAGTATCCGAGCAGTACTTC
CASSEKVGGVSEQYF
>TRBV6-5|.|TRBJ1-5|.
TGTGCCAGCCGGGGTGGGCTTAATCAGCCCCAGCATTTT
CASRGGLNQPQHF
>TRBV5-1|.|TRBJ1-1|TRBD1
TGCGCCAGCAGCTTGGACAGGGGGCTCGGCACTGAAGCTTTCTTT
CASSLDRGLGTEAFF
>TRBV7-9|.|TRBJ2-7|TRBD2
TGTGCCAGCAGCTTAGGAGTGGCGGGACTCCGGGGGGGCGAGCAGTACTTC
CASSLGVAGLRGGEQYF
>TRBV9|.|TRBJ2-1|.
TGTGCCAGCAGCGAGGGGGTCTTCCGATCATACAATGAGCAGTTCTTC
CASSEGVFRSYNEQFF
>TRBV4-1|medium-sized|TRBJ1-5|.
TGCGCCAGCAGCCAAGATCCGTCTCCCCAGCCCCAGCATTTT
CASSQDPSPQPQHF
>TRBV27|.|TRBJ1-2|TRBD1
TGTGCCACCAGACCCGGGACAGTAAGATATGGCTACACCTTC
CATRPGTVRYGYTF
>TRBV9|.|TRBJ2-5|.
TGTGCCAGCAGCTTTAGGGGGGGAACCCAAGAGACCCAGTACTTC
CASSFRGGTQETQYF
>TRBV5-6|medium-sized|TRBJ1-1|.
TGTGCCAGCAGCTCCGACTCCCACACTGAAGCTTTCTTT
CASSSDSHTEAFF
>TRBV7-9|.|TRBJ2-1|TRBD2
TGTGCCAGCGGACTAGCGGGAGGGGAGGTGGGGTTCTTC
CASGLAGGEVGFF
>TRBV4-2|.|TRBJ1-5|.
TGTGCCAGCAGCCAAGATCGTCAGGGGTATAGCAATCAGCCCCAGCATTTT
CASSQDRQGYSNQPQHF
>TRBV18|.|TRBJ2-4|TRBD2
TGTGCCAGCTCACCACTCCCCGGGACTAGCGGGGGGCCGACCAAAAACATTCAGTACTTC
CASSPLPGTSGGPTKNIQYF
>TRBV9|.|TRBJ1-2|.
TGTGCCAGCAGCGGCCGGGACACCTATGGCTACACCTTC
CASSGRDTYGYTF
>TRBV7-2|.|TRBJ1-1|TRBD1
TGTGCCAGCAGCCTGGGACAGGAGAACACTGAAGCTTTCTTT
CASSLGQENTEAFF
>TRBV7-3|.|TRBJ2-2|.
TGTGCCAGCAGCTTAGGAGGCACCGGGGAGCTGTTTTTT
CASSLGGTGELFF
>TRBV28|.|TRBJ2-7|.
TGTGCCAGCATTACCCAGGCGGCCGGGATCTACGAGCAGTACTTC
CASITQAAGIYEQYF
>TRBV7-2|.|TRBJ2-7|TRBD2
TGTGCCAGCAGCGTAATTCGACTAGCCCGATACTACGAGCAGTACTTC
CASSVIRLARYYEQYF
>TRBV7-2|.|TRBJ1-1|.
TGTGCCAGCAGCCTGGGGGCCAATGAAGCTTTCTTT
CASSLGANEAFF
>TRBV6-1|.|TRBJ2-1|TRBD1
TGTGGCTCGGGACAGGGGGCCGGCTCCTACAATGAGCAGTTCTTC
CGSGQGAGSYNEQFF
>TRBV6-4|.|TRBJ2-1|TRBD2
TGTGCCAGCAGTGATACCGGGACTAGCGAAATGGATGAGCAGTTCTTC
CASSDTGTSEMDEQFF
>TRBV5-8|.|TRBJ2-7|.
TGTGCCAGCAGCCTCCCCCCTGGGAGGAGGTCTCACGAGCAGTACTTC
CASSLPPGRRSHEQYF